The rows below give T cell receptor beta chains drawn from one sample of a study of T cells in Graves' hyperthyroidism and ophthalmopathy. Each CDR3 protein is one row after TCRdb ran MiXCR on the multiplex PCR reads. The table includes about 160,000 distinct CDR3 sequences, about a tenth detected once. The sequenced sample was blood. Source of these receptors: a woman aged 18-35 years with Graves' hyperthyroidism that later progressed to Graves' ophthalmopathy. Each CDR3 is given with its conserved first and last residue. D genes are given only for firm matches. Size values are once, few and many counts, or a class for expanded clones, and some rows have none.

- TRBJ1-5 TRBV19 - CASSRRVGGVTNQPQHF TGTGCCAGTAGTAGGAGGGTTGGGGGAGTTACCAATCAGCCCCAGCATTTT
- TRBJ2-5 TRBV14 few CASSQALVSRETQYF TGTGCCAGCAGCCAAGCTCTAGTTTCACGGGAGACCCAGTACTTC
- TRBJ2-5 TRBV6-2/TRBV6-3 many CASSTTGSQETQYF TGTGCCAGCAGCACCACAGGGTCCCAAGAGACCCAGTACTTC
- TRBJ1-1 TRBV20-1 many CSARETGSGTEAFF TGCAGTGCTAGAGAAACAGGCTCAGGCACTGAAGCTTTCTTT
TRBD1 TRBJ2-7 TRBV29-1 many CSVEYLSGGFYEQYF TGCAGCGTTGAATATTTGTCAGGGGGCTTCTACGAGCAGTACTTC
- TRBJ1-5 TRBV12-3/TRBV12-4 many CASSPQYNQPQHF TGTGCCAGCAGCCCACAGTACAATCAGCCCCAGCATTTT
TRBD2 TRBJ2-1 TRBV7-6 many CASSFTSVNEQFF TGTGCCAGCAGCTTTACTAGCGTTAATGAGCAGTTCTTC
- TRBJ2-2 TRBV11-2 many CASSLAGADTGELFF TGTGCCAGCAGCTTAGCGGGGGCCGACACCGGGGAGCTGTTTTTT
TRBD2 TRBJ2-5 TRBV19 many CASSPLGGYRETQYF TGTGCCAGTAGTCCACTGGGAGGGTACCGAGAGACCCAGTACTTC
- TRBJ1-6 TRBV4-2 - CASSQGAAYNSPLHF TGTGCCAGCAGCCAGGGGGCTGCCTATAATTCACCCCTCCACTTT
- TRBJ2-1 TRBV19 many CASSIPGGGRGIYNEQFF TGTGCCAGTAGTATCCCCGGTGGTGGAAGAGGTATCTACAATGAGCAGTTCTTC
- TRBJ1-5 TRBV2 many CASSEDRDPGQPQHF TGTGCCAGCAGTGAAGACAGGGATCCAGGTCAGCCCCAGCATTTT
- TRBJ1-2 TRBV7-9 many CASSSPPGQDYGYTF TGTGCCAGCAGCTCCCCGCCTGGGCAGGATTATGGCTACACCTTC
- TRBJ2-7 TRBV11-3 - CASSLFHSYEQYF TGTGCCAGCAGCTTATTTCACAGCTACGAGCAGTACTTC
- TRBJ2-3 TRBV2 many CASSSALVTPRADTQYF TGTGCCAGCAGTTCAGCCTTAGTTACACCGAGGGCAGATACGCAGTATTTT
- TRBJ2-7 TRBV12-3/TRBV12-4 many CASSFGQGSLGQYF TGTGCCAGCAGTTTCGGGCAGGGATCCCTCGGGCAGTACTTC
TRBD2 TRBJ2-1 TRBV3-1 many CASSPRTSGGSEQFF TGTGCCAGCAGCCCCCGGACTAGCGGGGGGTCTGAGCAGTTCTTC
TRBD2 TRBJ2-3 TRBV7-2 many CASSQQAGASTDTQYF TGTGCCAGCAGCCAACAAGCGGGAGCTAGCACAGATACGCAGTATTTT
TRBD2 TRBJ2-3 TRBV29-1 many CSVGFGSGVSTDTQYF TGCAGCGTTGGATTCGGTAGCGGGGTGAGCACAGATACGCAGTATTTT
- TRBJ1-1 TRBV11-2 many CASSGTGSNTEAFF TGTGCCAGCAGCGGTACAGGGTCGAACACTGAAGCTTTCTTT
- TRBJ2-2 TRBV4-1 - CASSRTVYDTGELFF TGCGCCAGCAGTCGGACAGTTTATGACACCGGGGAGCTGTTTTTT
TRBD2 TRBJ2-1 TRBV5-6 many CASSFGRELGDEQFF TGTGCCAGCAGCTTTGGGCGGGAGTTAGGCGATGAGCAGTTCTTC
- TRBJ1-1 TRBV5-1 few CASSSEGDTEAFF TGCGCCAGCAGCTCAGAGGGTGACACTGAAGCTTTCTTT
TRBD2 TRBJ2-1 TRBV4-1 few CASSRTSGIKLGYNEQFF TGCGCCAGCAGCCGGACTAGCGGGATAAAGCTAGGGTACAATGAGCAGTTCTTC
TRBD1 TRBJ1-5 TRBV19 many CASRTGQGIYQPQHF TGTGCCAGTAGGACGGGACAGGGGATTTATCAGCCCCAGCATTTT
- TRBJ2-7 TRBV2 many CASKVADEYEQYF TGTGCCAGTAAGGTGGCAGATGAATACGAGCAGTACTTC
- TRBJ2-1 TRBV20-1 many CSARRGDSYNEQFF TGCAGTGCCCGTAGGGGGGATTCCTACAATGAGCAGTTCTTC
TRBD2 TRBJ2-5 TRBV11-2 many CASSLGSGGGGETQYF TGTGCCAGCAGCTTAGGTAGCGGGGGCGGTGGGGAGACCCAGTACTTC
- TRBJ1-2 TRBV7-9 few CASSWRTSGVTF TGTGCCAGCAGCTGGAGGACTAGCGGGGTCACCTTC
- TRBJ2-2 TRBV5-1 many CASKSKDTGELFF TGCGCCAGCAAGAGTAAGGACACCGGGGAGCTGTTTTTT
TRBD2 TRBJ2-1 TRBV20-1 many CSASSGLAGREQFF TGCAGTGCTAGTAGTGGCCTAGCGGGAAGAGAGCAGTTCTTC
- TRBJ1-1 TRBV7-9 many CASSWGGQVNTEAFF TGTGCCAGCAGCTGGGGAGGGCAGGTGAACACTGAAGCTTTCTTT
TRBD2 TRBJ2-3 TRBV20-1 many CSARFLIVAREVPDTQYF TGCAGTGCTAGGTTCCTCATCGTGGCGCGGGAGGTACCAGATACGCAGTATTTT
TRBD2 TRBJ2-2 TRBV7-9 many CASSFGLAGGSGELFF TGTGCCAGCAGCTTTGGACTAGCGGGAGGATCCGGGGAGCTGTTTTTT
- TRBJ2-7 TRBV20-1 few CSAMIIEDRDGMPYEQYF TGCAGTGCCATGATAATTGAGGACCGGGACGGGATGCCCTACGAGCAGTACTTC
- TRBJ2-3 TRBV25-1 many CASSEDQEYQGRWEIADTQYF TGTGCCAGCAGTGAGGATCAGGAATATCAGGGGCGATGGGAGATCGCAGATACGCAGTATTTT
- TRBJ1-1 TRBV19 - CASSIGLRTMNTEAFF TGTGCCAGTAGTATAGGTCTACGGACCATGAACACTGAAGCTTTCTTT
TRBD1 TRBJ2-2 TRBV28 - CASSRTGGSYTGELFF TGTGCCAGCAGTCGGACAGGGGGGTCCTACACCGGGGAGCTGTTTTTT
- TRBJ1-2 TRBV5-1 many CASSLEGLDYGYTF TGCGCCAGCAGCTTGGAGGGATTGGACTATGGCTACACCTTC
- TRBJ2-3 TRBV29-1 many CSVRADSTDTQYF TGCAGCGTGAGGGCAGATAGCACAGATACGCAGTATTTT
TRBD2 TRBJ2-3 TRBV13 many CASSGRTSGGTDTQYF TGTGCCAGCAGCGGGAGGACTAGCGGAGGCACAGATACGCAGTATTTT
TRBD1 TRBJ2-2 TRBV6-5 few CASSYSNTGGPNTGELFF TGTGCCAGCAGTTACTCGAATACAGGGGGCCCGAACACCGGGGAGCTGTTTTTT
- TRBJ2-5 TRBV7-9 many CASSLAENRWETQYF TGTGCCAGCAGCTTAGCGGAAAACCGGTGGGAGACCCAGTACTTC
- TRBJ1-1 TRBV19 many CASSISRVEAFF TGTGCCAGTAGTATTTCCAGGGTGGAAGCTTTCTTT
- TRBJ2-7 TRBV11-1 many CASSSWDLVQYF TGTGCCAGCAGCTCTTGGGATCTTGTGCAGTACTTC
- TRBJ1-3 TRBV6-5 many CASSYGRGSGNTIYF TGTGCCAGCAGTTACGGCAGGGGCTCTGGAAACACCATATATTTT
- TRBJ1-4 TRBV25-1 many CASSDGLEKLFF TGTGCCAGCAGTGACGGACTCGAAAAACTGTTTTTT
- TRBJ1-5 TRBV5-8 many CASSLEQPQHF TGTGCCAGCAGCTTGGAGCAGCCCCAGCATTTT
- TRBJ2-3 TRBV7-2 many CASSRDTPVDTQYF TGTGCCAGCAGCCGGGACACACCTGTGGATACGCAGTATTTT